The clone carrying this T cell receptor beta chain was found many times. Its specificity is unknown. The data belong to a study of T-cell reconstitution after alpha-beta-depleted transplantation in children. Study-level points and caveats: Some patients' high day-60 TCRbeta diversity was attributed to recipient cells surviving conditioning. From newly produced T cells came most of the T-cell counts and diversity one year after transplant.

Researchers prepared the TCRbeta library using unique molecular identifiers, the study reports. TCRdb re-analysed the PCR reads in MiXCR, keeping a single row per CDR3 protein. The sample includes tens of thousands of distinct CDR3 sequences, over 4.5% seen only once; the top ten take approximately 17%. The ends were cut back, 4 bases at V and 1 base at J, with 8 bases in the middle. The CDR3 is 13 amino acids. The V gene's germline CDR1 is SGHKS and CDR2 YYEKEE (reference sequence). The sample consisted of PBMCs, mostly from graft donor cells, taken 180 days after TCRalphabeta/CD19-depleted stem cell transplant. The chain is built from TRBV5-5 and TRBJ2-5; D is possibly TRBD2 (5 bases). The clonotype was recovered from a boy under two years old who had a stem cell transplant for acute myeloid leukemia, so the T cells may come from the graft donor. The CDR3 DNA reads as TGTGCCAGCAGCGGGGAGCTCCAAGAGACCCAGTACTTC. Amino acid sequence: CASSGELQETQYF.